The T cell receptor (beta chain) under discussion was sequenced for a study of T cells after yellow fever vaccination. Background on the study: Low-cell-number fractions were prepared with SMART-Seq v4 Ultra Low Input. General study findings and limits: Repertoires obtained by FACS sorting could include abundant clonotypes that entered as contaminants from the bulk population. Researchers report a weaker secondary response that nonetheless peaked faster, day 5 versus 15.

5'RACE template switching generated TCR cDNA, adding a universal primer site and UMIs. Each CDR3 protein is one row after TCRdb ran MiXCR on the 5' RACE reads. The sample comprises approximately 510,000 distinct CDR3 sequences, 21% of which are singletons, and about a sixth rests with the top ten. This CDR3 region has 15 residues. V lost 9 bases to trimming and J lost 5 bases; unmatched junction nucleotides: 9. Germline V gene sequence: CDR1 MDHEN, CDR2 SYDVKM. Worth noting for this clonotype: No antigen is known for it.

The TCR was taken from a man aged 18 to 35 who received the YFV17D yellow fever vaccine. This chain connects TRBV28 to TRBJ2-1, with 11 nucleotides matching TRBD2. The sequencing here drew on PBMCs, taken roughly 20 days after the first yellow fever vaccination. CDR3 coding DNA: TGTGCCAGTCGACTCCCGGGACTAGCGGACAATGAGCAGTTCTTC. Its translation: CASRLPGLADNEQFF.